The T cell receptor (beta chain) described here comes from a study of sequential checkpoint blockade in melanoma. Study context: Randomization was 1:1 between first-line nivolumab→ipilimumab and ipilimumab→nivolumab. Maintenance nivolumab came after either treatment sequence.

Produced via immunoSEQ multiplex PCR; TCRdb's table is partial and in-frame only. Of around 11,000 clones listed, roughly 80% were seen once; the top ten hold 12%. Treatment meaning: randomized to nivolumab then ipilimumab (arm A) or the reverse (arm B). Sorted cells were live CD3+CD8+, lacking CD19 and CD56, from PBMCs. The germline gives CDR1 MNHEY, CDR2 SMNVEV (reference sequence). This CDR3 comprises 12 residues. Deletions cut 6 bases from V and 4 bases from J, with 8 bases between. The sequence was obtained from a human donor with melanoma. The genes are TRBV27 and TRBJ2-3; unclear D gene. The specimen was CD8+ T cells sorted from blood (inferred from file names), collected from a patient given nivolumab and ipilimumab in sequence. Written as DNA, the CDR3 is TGTGCCAGCAGCACATCCCCAGATACGCAGTATTTT. Its protein product is CASSTSPDTQYF.